The rows below give T cell receptor beta chains drawn from one sample of a study of CD8+CD57+ T cells in acquired aplastic anemia. In TCRdb, the reads were re-called with MiXCR into one record per CDR3 protein. This sample has under 250,000 distinct CDR3 sequences; 65% occur once, and the top ten carry about 60%. Source material: sorted CD4+, CD8+, or CD8+CD57+ T cells (not recorded which) from PBMCs. Receptors were obtained from a human donor with aplastic anemia. Both conserved end residues are part of each CDR3. Each record gives: J gene, V gene, clone size, D gene, CDR3 DNA, CDR3 protein. D genes are given only for firm matches. Where a row states a size, it is once, few, many or the class of an expanded clone; other rows omit it.

>TRBJ2-3|TRBV7-9|-|TRBD1
TGTGCCAGCAGCACGACCGGGACAGGGCCGGGCAATGAGCAGTATTTT
CASSTTGTGPGNEQYF
>TRBJ2-1|TRBV29-1|once|TRBD2
TGCAGCGTGGCCCGGGACAGGGTCTGGACTAGCGGGAGGCATGAGCAGTTCTTC
CSVARDRVWTSGRHEQFF
>TRBJ1-2|TRBV2|-|-
TGTGCCAGCGACCGGGCAGGCGCTTATGGCTACACCTTC
CASDRAGAYGYTF
>TRBJ2-1|TRBV7-2|-|TRBD1
TGTGCCAGCAGCTTAGTAGACTGGGGACAGGGAGAAGATGAGCAGTTCTTC
CASSLVDWGQGEDEQFF
>TRBJ1-4|TRBV7-2|-|TRBD1
TGTGCCAGCAGCTTACGCTCGACAGGGGCTAATGAAAAACTGTTTTTT
CASSLRSTGANEKLFF
>TRBJ2-3|TRBV19|-|-
TGTGCCACCACGAGGGACGACACAGATACGCAGTATTTT
CATTRDDTDTQYF
>TRBJ2-5|TRBV7-9|few|-
TGTGCCAGCAGCTTTGTCCCAGAGACCCAGTACTTC
CASSFVPETQYF
>TRBJ2-7|TRBV12-3/TRBV12-4|-|-
TGTGCCAGCAGTTTTTTACGGGCCGTCGACGAGCAGTACTTC
CASSFLRAVDEQYF
>TRBJ2-7|TRBV2|once|-
TGTGCCAGCAGTGAGTCAGGGATCGAGCAGTACTTC
CASSESGIEQYF
>TRBJ2-5|TRBV4-2|-|-
TGTGCCAGCAGCCGAAAAGTTCAGTCAGAGACCCAGTACTTC
CASSRKVQSETQYF
>TRBJ1-1|TRBV29-1|-|-
TGCAGCGTTGTTTATCTTGGAGACCCGGTACCTGAAGCTTTCTTT
CSVVYLGDPVPEAFF
>TRBJ2-7|TRBV29-1|-|TRBD1
TGCAGCGTTGAAGGGGACAGACGCTACGAGCAGTACTTC
CSVEGDRRYEQYF
>TRBJ1-1|TRBV7-2|-|-
TGTGCCCGCAGCTCAGCTTTCTTT
CARSSAFF
>TRBJ1-2|TRBV7-3|-|TRBD1
TGTGCCAGCAGAAGGACAGGGATCGGTTTGGACTATGGCTACACCTTC
CASRRTGIGLDYGYTF
>TRBJ2-1|TRBV25-1|-|TRBD2
TGTGCCAGCAGTGATTCTAGCGGGAGCTCCTACAATGAGCAGTTCTTC
CASSDSSGSSYNEQFF
>TRBJ1-2|TRBV4-1|many|TRBD1
TGCGCCAGCAGCCACCCAGGGACAGGGTTCTATGGCTACACCTTC
CASSHPGTGFYGYTF
>TRBJ2-2|TRBV20-1|-|-
TGCAGTGCTGGGGTACGGAACACCGGGGAGCTGTTTTTT
CSAGVRNTGELFF
>TRBJ2-1|TRBV19|-|TRBD2
TGTGCCAGTAAATCGGCGGGAGGGCTAGCGAATGAGCAGTTCTTC
CASKSAGGLANEQFF
>TRBJ1-2|TRBV20-1|-|-
TGCAGTGCCAAACCACGACATGGCTACACCTTC
CSAKPRHGYTF
>TRBJ2-7|TRBV5-1|-|TRBD2
TGCGCCAGCAGCTTGGCTAGCGGGAGCTCCTACGAGCAGTACTTC
CASSLASGSSYEQYF
>TRBJ2-7|TRBV29-1|-|-
TGCAGCGTTGGCACGGCAGTCTGGCAGTACTTC
CSVGTAVWQYF
>TRBJ2-7|TRBV2|few|-
TGTGCCAGCAGTGGGGGACCGATCACCTCCTACGAGCAGTACTTC
CASSGGPITSYEQYF
>TRBJ2-7|TRBV13|-|TRBD2
TGTGCCAGCAGCTCCCCGCTAGCGGGAGATTACGAGCAGTACTTC
CASSSPLAGDYEQYF
>TRBJ1-3|TRBV7-6|-|-
TGTGCCAGCAGCCAAGTAGACGGGTTCTCTGGAAACACCATATATTTT
CASSQVDGFSGNTIYF
>TRBJ1-1|TRBV19|-|-
TGTGCCAGTAGTATTTTAGGGGGTATGACTGAAGCTTTCTTT
CASSILGGMTEAFF
>TRBJ1-1|TRBV20-1|-|-
TGCAGTGCTGGACCGAGCACTGAAGCTTTCTTT
CSAGPSTEAFF
>TRBJ2-1|TRBV10-3|-|TRBD2
TGTGCCAGTCTAGCGGGAGAAGGGAATGAGCAGTTCTTC
CASLAGEGNEQFF
>TRBJ1-5|TRBV7-8|few|TRBD1
TGTGCCAGCAGCTACTGGACAGGGGCGACATTTCAGCCCCAGCATTTT
CASSYWTGATFQPQHF